This T cell receptor beta chain was recorded in a study of identical twins. TCRdb called the 5' RACE reads again in MiXCR, with one record for every CDR3 protein. The sample has 350,000 to 500,000 distinct CDR3 sequences; about 18% are singletons. General observations from the study: Analyses of zero insertions could, in part, be confounded by invariant MAIT and iNKT cells. Out-of-frame beta chain sequences displayed weaker excess sharing between twins. Memory repertoires showed no such pattern, whereas abundant cord blood beta clonotypes carried fewer insertions.

Trimming stripped 4 bases from V and 3 bases from J, with 16 bases between. CDR1 and CDR2 (germline): DFQATT, SNEGSKA (reference sequence). This CDR3 is 14 amino acids long. A few counts support this clonotype. What it binds is unknown. This chain links TRBV20-1 with TRBJ2-7; D may correspond to TRBD1 or TRBD2 (5 bases each). This receptor was taken from a man aged 45 to 65 in good health. The sequenced material came from naive T cells sorted from blood. The CDR3 nucleotides read TGCAGTGCTATACCCGGGACGGGAAACTACGAGCAGTACTTC. Its protein is CSAIPGTGNYEQYF.